Below, one T cell receptor beta chain is given with its context. What antigen it recognizes has not been identified. Base qualities are not recorded, but no much larger clone differs from it by a single base. For sequencing, an Illumina NovaSeq 6000 was employed. TCRalpha and TCRbeta cDNA libraries were constructed by 5'RACE with constant-segment primers, with sample barcodes and unique molecular identifiers being introduced. RNA was extracted from every sample with Trizol reagent. Libraries were amplified in two PCR steps, with a second sample barcode and Illumina TruSeq adapters added in the second step. Sequencing of the libraries was done on an Illumina NovaSeq, producing 2 x 150 bp paired-end reads. The original methods were these. Reads were demultiplexed and collapsed into UMI-guided consensus sequences with migec v1.2.7. Using mixcr v2.1.11, UMI consensuses were aligned to TRA and TRB V and J templates and then assembled into clonotypes. Clonotypes were classified as expanded or contracted when called significant by both edgeR and NoisET, with noise models trained on biological replicates. For edgeR calls, the thresholds were a false discovery rate-adjusted p below 0.01 and a log2 fold-change of 1. As an exploratory analysis of dynamics, PCA with hierarchical clustering was applied to max-normalized trajectories of the 1000 most abundant clonotypes. Each responding clone was given a CD4 or CD8 phenotype based on the CD4+ and CD8+ repertoires, which had been sequenced separately. In-frame beta chains were kept once TCRdb had trimmed the public reads at Q25 with fastp and called clones with MiXCR. CDR3 protein duplicates are merged, each entry listing the most common genes and DNA. The V and J calls come from TCRdb's annotation, not from the publication. This sample lists about 470,000 distinct CDR3 sequences; about 23% were detected once. The ten largest make up around 12% of the sample.

The data stem from a study of T-cell memory formation after mild COVID-19 (dated by TCRdb to the early 2020s). About the investigation overall: TCR sequence clusters from the two donors were found to be largely donor specific. In a couple of donors, T-cell clones that expanded and contracted after mild COVID-19 were followed by sequencing TCRalpha and TCRbeta repertoires longitudinally. The cohort was made up of two young adult volunteers, one female and one male, who were previously healthy. Overall study results and their limits: The study included only a couple of mild cases, and larger cohorts that include severe cases with pre-infection samples were judged to be necessary. Contracting CD4+ clones were located mainly in the CM and EM memory subsets, whereas CD8+ clones were found to be enriched in EMRA. Clones that contracted from day 15 to 85 showed balanced CD4/CD8 phenotypes, whereas a second wave of clones that expanded from day 15 to 37 leaned towards CD4+. Some responding clones were detected in pre-infection memory, which suggested that pre-existing cross-reactive memory T cells had joined the SARS-CoV-2 response. The second-wave clones that peaked on day 37 were not confirmed to be SARS-CoV-2 specific.

At the junction V is shortened by 0 bases and J by 1 base, with 13 bases in between. CDR1 and CDR2 are read off the germline V gene (reference sequence) as LGHDT and YNNKEL. From the cysteine up to the phenylalanine, the CDR3 has a length of 17 residues. This entry keeps only the CDR3 DNA: 51 bases, framed from base 1. Ficoll-Paque density gradient centrifugation was used to isolate PBMCs. The chain joins TRBV3-1 to TRBJ1-3; the D gene cannot be named for sure. Sequencing was carried out using PBMCs or a T cell subset sorted from them (not recorded which). The sequence derives from an adult woman who had mild COVID-19 (a few samples of this study predate the infection). The sample titles of this study are shuffled in the database, so cell type and time point are left out; the donor was told from shared clones. CDR3 protein: CASSQDRRLRSGNTIYF. The DNA sequence follows: TGTGCCAGCAGCCAAGATCGAAGGTTAAGATCTGGAAACACCATATATTTT.